This T cell receptor (beta chain) was obtained from a study of follicular helper T cells after annual influenza vaccination. Looking at the study overall: For some subjects, blood spans the 2013-2014, 2014-2015 and 2015-2016 annual vaccinations.

V shed 1 base and J shed 7 bases, with 10 bases lying between them. CDR3 size: 13 residues. The germline gives CDR1 SEHNR, CDR2 FQNEAQ (reference sequence). This table comes from immunoSEQ multiplex PCR, and its TCRdb copy is limited to in-frame clones, with some not included. The sample has around 700 clones, 82% seen once. Time point given: 2015-2016 season, pre-vaccination. Subjects lived in the community and lacked influenza vaccine within the prior 6 months. This receptor was taken from an adult who received the influenza vaccine. The rearrangement uses TRBV7-9 and TRBJ1-2; TRBD1 is a possible D gene (6 bases). This sample comprised CXCR5+ CD38+ circulating T follicular helper cells from blood, obtained on the day of influenza vaccination. Regarding subset: circulating Tfh, non-naive CD4+CXCR5+PD-1+ (ICOS+CD38+ or ICOS-CD38-). CDR3 nucleotide sequence: TGTGCCAGCAGCTTAGAATTCAGGGGTGGCTACACCTTC. As protein: CASSLEFRGGYTF.